This TCR beta chain was sequenced for a study of blood T cell repertoires in COVID-19. Study-level information: The United States, Italy and Spain were the sources of the acute and convalescent COVID-19 samples. PBMCs, B-cell-depleted T cells, or T cells were the source of the cDNA or gDNA that made up the material.

The authors' processing: The assay estimated nucleated cells by amplifying reference gene primers. Measured with immunoSEQ multiplex PCR; TCRdb has only the in-frame clones, and not every one. Clone size and the V and J calls come from that table; the DNA yielded D and trimming. The sample consists of 250,000 to 350,000 clones, roughly 87% of them appearing once. This clone is a singleton in its sample. The V gene's germline CDR1 is SQVTM and CDR2 ANQGSEA. The trim removed 5 bases at V and 6 bases at J, leaving 11 bases unmatched. The CDR3 is 15 amino acids. This chain joins TRBV29-1 and TRBJ2-7, with 12 bases aligning to TRBD2. The source is a woman aged 45 to 65 who had recovered from COVID-19. The sample consisted of peripheral blood. The CDR3 DNA sequence: TGCAGCGTTTCGAGACTAGCGGGAGTCTTAAGCGAGCAGTACTTC. Translated: CSVSRLAGVLSEQYF.